The rows below give T cell receptor beta chains drawn from one sample of a study of Graves' ophthalmopathy and Graves' hyperthyroidism. Using its own MiXCR run on the multiplex PCR reads, TCRdb lists one record per CDR3 protein. The sample records some 390,000 distinct CDR3 sequences, around 17% being singletons. Sequencing was done on a sample of peripheral blood. These TCRs come from a woman under 30 with Graves' ophthalmopathy. The CDR3 runs from the conserved cysteine through the conserved F or W. D genes are given only for firm matches. Part of the rows lack a size; the others show once, few, many or a class for expanded clones.

clone_size	d_call	v_call	j_call	cdr3_aa	cdr3_nt
many	-	TRBV29-1	TRBJ1-2	CSVDKAGTFYGYTF	TGCAGCGTTGATAAGGCTGGGACATTCTATGGCTACACCTTC
many	-	TRBV5-6	TRBJ2-7	CASSLPDLGAEQYF	TGTGCCAGCAGCTTGCCGGACCTGGGGGCCGAGCAGTACTTC
many	-	TRBV7-2	TRBJ1-1	CASRGGGVLTFF	TGTGCCAGCAGGGGTGGGGGGGTTCTGACTTTCTTT
many	-	TRBV11-2	TRBJ2-5	CASSFPEAHNPHQETQYF	TGTGCCAGCAGCTTTCCAGAGGCACACAATCCCCACCAAGAGACCCAGTACTTC
many	TRBD1	TRBV15	TRBJ2-7	CATSRDAGQGAYEQYF	TGTGCCACCAGCAGAGATGCCGGACAGGGGGCCTACGAGCAGTACTTC
once	-	TRBV12-3/TRBV12-4	TRBJ2-2	CASSLQTGRIGELFF	TGTGCCAGCAGCCTACAGACAGGCCGGATCGGGGAGCTGTTTTTT
many	TRBD2	TRBV19	TRBJ2-7	CASSPGTSGRQYF	TGTGCCAGTAGTCCCGGGACTAGCGGGAGGCAGTACTTC
many	-	TRBV11-2	TRBJ1-4	CASSPTGSRTEKLFF	TGTGCCAGCAGCCCTACCGGGAGCCGGACTGAAAAACTGTTTTTT
many	TRBD1	TRBV7-2	TRBJ2-7	CASSLAPGQGRYEQYF	TGTGCCAGCAGCTTAGCCCCGGGACAGGGGCGCTACGAGCAGTACTTC
-	-	TRBV7-2	TRBJ1-2	CASSLAGVGYGYTF	TGTGCCAGCAGCTTAGCAGGGGTTGGCTATGGCTACACCTTC
many	-	TRBV20-1	TRBJ2-7	CSARDRTGFAYEQYF	TGCAGTGCTAGAGATCGGACCGGATTCGCCTACGAGCAGTACTTC
many	-	TRBV7-9	TRBJ2-2	CASSLGRTGELFF	TGTGCCAGCAGTTTGGGTCGGACCGGGGAGCTGTTTTTT
-	-	TRBV12-3/TRBV12-4	TRBJ1-1	CVSNKGGNTEAFF	TGTGTCAGCAACAAAGGTGGGAACACTGAAGCTTTCTTT
many	-	TRBV11-2	TRBJ2-5	CASSLDSAKAETQYF	TGTGCCAGCAGCTTAGATAGCGCCAAAGCGGAGACCCAGTACTTC
many	-	TRBV3-1	TRBJ1-1	CASSSQRRKGRGTEAFF	TGTGCCAGCAGCTCCCAAAGACGAAAGGGGCGGGGTACTGAAGCTTTCTTT
many	TRBD1	TRBV4-2	TRBJ2-7	CASSQETRGLREQYF	TGTGCCAGCAGCCAAGAGACAAGGGGGCTACGAGAGCAGTACTTC
many	TRBD1	TRBV19	TRBJ1-2	CASSLDRAYGYTF	TGTGCCAGTAGTCTGGACAGGGCGTATGGCTACACCTTC
-	-	TRBV19	TRBJ1-1	CASTRQANTEAFF	TGTGCCAGTACCAGACAGGCGAACACTGAAGCTTTCTTT
many	-	TRBV15	TRBJ2-7	CATSRATLGPPYF	TGTGCCACCAGCAGAGCCACCCTGGGACCCCCGTACTTC
many	-	TRBV9	TRBJ1-1	CASSARPEPSAEAFF	TGTGCCAGCAGCGCCCGACCTGAACCCAGCGCTGAAGCTTTCTTT
many	-	TRBV4-1	TRBJ1-6	CASSHRGGIDSPLHF	TGCGCCAGCAGCCATCGAGGGGGGATTGATTCACCCCTCCACTTT
-	-	TRBV4-3	TRBJ2-5	CASSQQTGLQETQYF	TGCGCCAGCAGCCAACAAACGGGGCTCCAAGAGACCCAGTACTTC
-	-	TRBV2	TRBJ1-5	CAIAGHGSNQPQHF	TGTGCCATCGCGGGGCATGGGAGCAATCAGCCCCAGCATTTT
many	-	TRBV28	TRBJ2-7	CASHPGEGVGEQYF	TGTGCCAGTCACCCGGGGGAGGGGGTGGGCGAGCAGTACTTC
many	-	TRBV18	TRBJ1-3	CASSRKDTIYF	TGTGCCAGCTCCCGTAAGGACACCATATATTTT
many	-	TRBV20-1	TRBJ2-7	CSARDLGEEQYF	TGCAGTGCTAGAGACCTCGGTGAAGAGCAGTACTTC
-	TRBD2	TRBV7-6	TRBJ2-2	CASSPRRTSGYPGELFF	TGTGCCAGCAGCCCGAGGCGGACTAGCGGGTATCCCGGGGAGCTGTTTTTT
many	TRBD1	TRBV4-2	TRBJ1-1	CASSHSTGGRDTEAFF	TGTGCCAGCAGCCATTCAACAGGGGGCAGAGACACTGAAGCTTTCTTT